This is a list of T cell receptor beta chains from one sample in a study of OX40 agonist ivuxolimab in advanced cancers. TCRdb keeps only in-frame clones here, not all; method: immunoSEQ multiplex PCR. This sample carries some 38,000 clones, around 90% of them seen once, and the ten largest clones take 20% to 25%. The sequenced sample was CD4+ or CD8+ T cells sorted from blood, obtained in a trial of the OX40 agonist ivuxolimab. These receptors were taken from an adult with an advanced solid tumor such as melanoma, head and neck, liver or kidney cancer. CDR3s include the opening cysteine and the closing phenylalanine or tryptophan. D genes are given only for firm matches.

V	length	J	D	CDR3	DNA
TRBV4-2	12	TRBJ2-1	.	CASSQVSNEQFF	TGTGCCAGCAGCCAAGTTTCAAATGAGCAGTTCTTC
TRBV27	14	TRBJ2-3	TRBD1	CASSFGTGKDTQYF	TGTGCCAGCAGTTTCGGGACAGGTAAAGATACGCAGTATTTT
TRBV27	13	TRBJ2-6	.	CASSFSGANVLTF	TGTGCCAGCAGTTTCAGCGGGGCCAACGTCCTGACTTTC
TRBV27	15	TRBJ1-2	.	CASSLKQQGFYGYTF	TGTGCCAGCAGTTTAAAGCAACAGGGATTTTATGGCTACACCTTC
TRBV4-1	13	TRBJ2-7	.	CASSQALFYEQYF	TGCGCCAGCAGCCAGGCCCTCTTCTACGAGCAGTACTTC
TRBV19	13	TRBJ1-1	TRBD1	CASSLQGGTEAFF	TGTGCCAGTAGTCTACAGGGGGGTACTGAAGCTTTCTTT
TRBV15	19	TRBJ1-5	TRBD1	CATSLLPGQGGNSNQPQHF	TGTGCCACCAGCCTCTTACCGGGACAGGGGGGGAATAGCAATCAGCCCCAGCATTTT
TRBV29-1	12	TRBJ2-7	.	CSVLGSRYEQYF	TGCAGCGTCCTCGGGAGTCGGTACGAGCAGTACTTC
TRBV25-1	14	TRBJ2-7	TRBD1	CASSDRDRVFEQYF	TGTGCCAGCAGTGACCGGGACAGGGTATTCGAGCAGTACTTC
TRBV19	14	TRBJ2-7	.	CASSRVYPSDEQYF	TGTGCCAGTAGTAGAGTCTACCCTTCGGACGAGCAGTACTTC
TRBV9	15	TRBJ2-7	TRBD2	CASSSIAGSSYEQYF	TGTGCCAGCAGCTCCATAGCGGGGAGCTCCTACGAGCAGTACTTC
TRBV27	13	TRBJ2-1	.	CASNQGGHNEQFF	TGTGCCAGCAACCAGGGGGGTCACAATGAGCAGTTCTTC
TRBV2	13	TRBJ1-4	TRBD1	CASATGVDEKLFF	TGTGCCAGCGCGACAGGGGTAGATGAAAAACTGTTTTTT
TRBV7-9	15	TRBJ2-1	TRBD2	CASSFPGGRSNEQFF	TGTGCCAGCAGCTTTCCGGGCGGGAGAAGCAATGAGCAGTTCTTC
TRBV5-6	14	TRBJ2-7	.	CASSLGVDSYEQYF	TGTGCCAGCAGCTTGGGGGTCGACTCCTACGAGCAGTACTTC